This T cell receptor beta chain derives from a study of beta chain features in type 1 diabetes. In the case of this clone: The antigen is unknown.

The entirety of the isolated RNA underwent reverse transcription, so expressed TCRB transcripts were sequenced. Repertoires were generated with immunoSEQ multiplex PCR, while TCRdb's copy carries only in-frame clones and drops some. The table shows under 350,000 clones, with roughly 13% occurring only once. Study-level findings and limits: TCRB CDR3s from Type 1 diabetes patients were moderately but significantly shorter in all four CD4+ subsets. Patients with type 1 diabetes showed fewer VDJ junction insertions and more deletions. A greater similarity of naive, central memory and Treg TCRB repertoires was seen among patients than among healthy donors.

After removal of 5 bases from V and 1 base from J, the junction contained 2 bases not matched to a gene. The CDR3 length is 13 residues. Germline CDR1 and CDR2: GTSNPN and SVGIG (reference sequence). This chain uses TRBV30 with TRBJ2-5; TRBD1 aligns across 9 bases. The sequenced sample consisted of naive CD4+ T cells from blood. The TCR was taken from a man aged 25 to 45 with type 1 diabetes. CDR3 sequence (DNA): TGTGCCTGGGCGACAGGGGGCCAAGAGACCCAGTACTTC. Its translation is CAWATGGQETQYF.